What follows are 20 T cell receptor beta chains derived from one specimen sequenced in a study of cytomegalovirus exposure and HLA in healthy donors. Sequencing used immunoSEQ multiplex PCR; TCRdb keeps in-frame clones, though not all of them. Among fewer than 200,000 clones listed, approximately 89% were seen once. Sequencing was carried out using PBMCs. The receptors originated from a man younger than 35 in good health and CMV-seropositive.

The J gene is TRBJ1-2, the V gene TRBV28; possible D gene TRBD1, 6 bases. V shed 5 bases and J shed 5 bases, with 9 bases lying between them. There are 12 residues in the CDR3. Germline lookup yields CDR1 MDHEN and CDR2 SYDVKM. CDR3 nucleotide sequence: TGTGCCAGCAGTGAAACAGGGTATGGCTACACCTTC. Protein sequence: CASSETGYGYTF.

The gene calls are TRBV27 and TRBJ2-1; 9 nucleotides align to TRBD1. In germline, CDR1 is MNHEY, CDR2 SMNVEV (reference sequence). The CDR3 has 17 residues. Trimming removed 4 bases from V and 8 bases from J; junction bases left unmatched: 15. CDR3 coding DNA: TGTGCCAGCAGTTCCACGCCGCCGGGACAGGGTTTAGATGAGCAGTTCTTC. Translating it yields CASSSTPPGQGLDEQFF.

The V and J genes are TRBV11-3 and TRBJ2-7; 7 bases agree with TRBD2. This CDR3 has 15 residues. The trim removed 7 bases at V and 2 bases at J, leaving 11 bases unmatched. In germline, CDR1 is SGHNT, CDR2 YENEEA. CDR3 amino acids: CASKLLAGVTYEQYF. DNA for the CDR3: TGTGCCAGCAAGTTGTTGGCGGGAGTAACCTACGAGCAGTACTTC.

V and J are TRBV10-1 and TRBJ2-3; 10 bases map to TRBD2. The germline gives CDR1 WNHNN, CDR2 SYGVQD (reference sequence). This CDR3 is 13 amino acids long. The junction had 4 bases not matched to a gene; V was cut back by 7 bases and J by 6 bases. The CDR3 sequence is CASNLAGADTQYF. CDR3 DNA sequence: TGCGCCAGCAATCTAGCGGGAGCCGATACGCAGTATTTT.

The chain is built from TRBV5-1 and TRBJ2-7; TRBD2 agrees at 10 bases. V gave up 4 bases and J gave up 2 bases; unmatched junction bases: 6. Germline values: CDR1 SGHRS, CDR2 YFSETQ. This CDR3 is 15 amino acids long. CDR3 nucleotides: TGCGCCAGCAGCCGGATAGCGGGAGGCACCTACGAGCAGTACTTC. Translation: CASSRIAGGTYEQYF.

This clone has only a few counts. This chain connects TRBV5-1 to TRBJ1-2, with a tentative D call TRBD1 (6 bases). V was trimmed by 3 bases and J by 5 bases, leaving 14 bases between them. Germline lookup yields CDR1 SGHRS and CDR2 YFSETQ. The CDR3 has 14 residues. The CDR3, as DNA: TGCGCCAGCAGCTCCGAAGGGACATATTATGGCTACACCTTC. Translated: CASSSEGTYYGYTF.

This sequence joins TRBV5-1 and TRBJ2-7; D not resolved. V gave up 7 bases and J gave up 2 bases, with 16 bases separating them. Germline assignment: CDR1 SGHRS and CDR2 YFSETQ. The CDR3 spans 14 residues. CDR3 residues: CASRLASVTYEQYF. CDR3 sequence (DNA): TGCGCCAGCCGTTTAGCCTCGGTTACCTACGAGCAGTACTTC. Full variable domain (missing parts from reference TRBV5-1 and TRBJ2-7): KAGVTQTPRYLIKTRGQQVTLSCSPISGHRSVSWYQQTPGQGLQFLFEYFSETQRNKGNFPGRFSGRQFSNSRSEMNVSTLELGDSALYLCASRLASVTYEQYFGPGTRLTVT.

V gene TRBV5-1 combines with J gene TRBJ2-2, with D possibly TRBD2 on 5 matching bases. V shed 1 base and J shed 3 bases, with 7 bases lying between them. The V gene's germline CDR1 is SGHRS and CDR2 YFSETQ. There are 14 residues in the CDR3. In DNA, the CDR3 is TGCGCCAGCAGCTTGTCACTAGACACCGGGGAGCTGTTTTTT. It encodes CASSLSLDTGELFF.

The V call is TRBV2, the J call TRBJ2-1; 7 bases match TRBD2. Trimming took 6 bases from V and 7 from J; bases not matched to a gene: 9. The CDR3 covers 14 residues. The germline CDR1 and CDR2 sequences are SNHLY and FYNNEI. The CDR3 bases are TGTGCCAGCAGGGGCGGGAGCATCGTAAATGAGCAGTTCTTC. Its translation: CASRGGSIVNEQFF.

The V gene is TRBV27, the J gene TRBJ2-1, with TRBD2 identical over 12 bases. The CDR3 length is 16 residues. J was trimmed by 8 bases and V by 6 bases; bases with no gene match: 11. Germline values: CDR1 MNHEY, CDR2 SMNVEV (reference sequence). CDR3 DNA sequence: TGTGCCAGCAGCCACCTCCTAGCGGGAGGGCCGTATGAGCAGTTCTTC. It encodes CASSHLLAGGPYEQFF.

The V and J genes are TRBV7-2 and TRBJ2-1; a weak D match, TRBD2 (6 bases). V lost 5 bases and J lost 4, with 15 bases in between. Germline values: CDR1 SGHTA, CDR2 FQGNSA. This CDR3 region has 15 residues. The CDR3 DNA follows: TGTGCCAGCAGCGTCCTTAGCGGCAATTACAATGAGCAGTTCTTC. It yields the protein CASSVLSGNYNEQFF. Full variable domain (rest looked up from reference TRBV7-2 and TRBJ2-1): GAGVSQSPSNKVTEKGKDVELRCDPISGHTALYWYRQSLGQGLEFLIYFQGNSAPDKSGLPSDRFSAERTGGSVSTLTIQRTQQEDSAVYLCASSVLSGNYNEQFFGPGTRLTVL.

The rearrangement links TRBV15 to TRBJ2-1, with 7 bases lining up with TRBD1. In germline, CDR1 is LNHNV, CDR2 YYDKDF (reference sequence). Germline trimming cut 5 bases from V and 5 bases from J; bases unmatched to any gene: 6. The CDR3 has 14 residues. CDR3 bases: TGTGCCACCAGCCGGGACAGACGGAACAATGAGCAGTTCTTC. It translates to CATSRDRRNNEQFF.

As DNA, the CDR3 is TGTGCCAGCAGCCCTTACACGGGGGGGAATGAGCAGTTCTTC. Protein product: CASSPYTGGNEQFF. This chain joins TRBV14 and TRBJ2-1; 8 bases fit TRBD2. The V gene's germline CDR1 is SGHDN and CDR2 FVKESK. V shed 4 bases, J shed 7 bases, and the junction held 6 bases outside the gene matches. The CDR3 has 14 amino acids.

With regard to this clone: The junction does not match germline at one end; this may be a read error. The rearrangement joins TRBV28 to TRBJ2-7; 9 bases line up with TRBD1. There are 14 residues in the CDR3. Germline V CDR1 and CDR2: MDHEN, SYDVKM. For the CDR3, the DNA is TGTGCCAGCAGCCCCGGGACAGGGCCGGGATTCGCTCCTTTC. This encodes CASSPGTGPGFAPF.

This clone has only a few counts. The V call is TRBV9, the J call TRBJ1-3, with 8 bases matching TRBD1. There are 16 residues in the CDR3. V lost 0 bases, J lost 2 bases, and 4 bases stayed unmatched. Germline V gene lookup returns CDR1 SGDLS and CDR2 YYNGEE. The CDR3 region has the DNA TGTGCCAGCAGCGTAGATCAGGGGGCTACTGGAAACACCATATATTTT. It encodes CASSVDQGATGNTIYF.

CDR3 loop: CASSSGSVGLYEQYF. The CDR3 nucleotides are TGTGCCAGCAGCTCCGGTTCGGTGGGGCTCTACGAGCAGTACTTC. The chain combines TRBV11-2 with TRBJ2-7; TRBD1 is a possible D gene (5 bases). V lost 4 bases to trimming and J lost 3 bases, with 16 bases between them. CDR1 is SGHAT, CDR2 FQNNGV, per germline. The CDR3 extends over 15 amino acids.

This clone was seen once. V usage is TRBV30 and J usage is TRBJ2-1, with TRBD1 as a possible D gene (5 bases). CDR1 GTSNPN and CDR2 SVGIG come from the germline V gene (reference sequence). V was clipped by 1 base and J by 10 bases, with 8 bases between them. This CDR3 has 11 amino acids. CDR3 in amino acids: CAWSEGQEQFF. The CDR3 DNA sequence: TGTGCCTGGAGTGAAGGACAAGAGCAGTTCTTC.

The gene calls are TRBV6-6 and TRBJ2-1, with a tentative D call TRBD1 (6 bases). V was trimmed by 4 bases and J by 5 bases, leaving 18 bases between them. Germline V CDR1 and CDR2: MNHNY, SVGAGI (reference sequence). There are 16 residues in the CDR3. This CDR3 reads CASSSLSLGADNEQFF. DNA of the CDR3: TGTGCCAGCAGTTCCCTATCCCTGGGGGCGGACAATGAGCAGTTCTTC.

The chain couples TRBV4-2 to TRBJ2-5; 13 nucleotides align to TRBD2. The CDR3 consists of 16 residues. The germline V gene has CDR1 LGHNA and CDR2 YNFKEQ. The V segment lost 4 bases and the J segment 2 bases; nucleotides outside the gene matches: 4. CDR3 nucleotide sequence: TGTGCCAGCAGCCCGACTAGCGGGAGGCTACAAGAGACCCAGTACTTC. Its translation: CASSPTSGRLQETQYF.

The chain is built from TRBV27 and TRBJ2-1; the D gene is possibly TRBD1 (5 bases). Trimming pared 0 bases from V and 5 bases from J, leaving 14 bases between. The length of the CDR3 is 16 residues. Per the germline V gene, CDR1 is MNHEY and CDR2 is SMNVEV (reference sequence). CDR3 DNA: TGTGCCAGCAGTTTATCGTACAGGTTGAGGAACAATGAGCAGTTCTTC. Its protein product is CASSLSYRLRNNEQFF.